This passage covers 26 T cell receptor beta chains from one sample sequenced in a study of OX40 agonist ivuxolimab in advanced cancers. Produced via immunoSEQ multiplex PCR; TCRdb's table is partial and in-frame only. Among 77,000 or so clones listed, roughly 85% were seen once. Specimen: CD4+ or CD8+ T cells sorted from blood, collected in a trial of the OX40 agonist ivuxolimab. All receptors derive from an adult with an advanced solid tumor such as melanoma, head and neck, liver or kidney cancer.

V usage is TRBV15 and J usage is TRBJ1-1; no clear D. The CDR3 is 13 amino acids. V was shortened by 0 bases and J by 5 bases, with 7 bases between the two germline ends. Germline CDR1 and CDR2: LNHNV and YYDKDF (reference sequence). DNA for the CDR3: TGTGCCACCAGCAGAGAAAAGGGAACTGAAGCTTTCTTT. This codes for CATSREKGTEAFF. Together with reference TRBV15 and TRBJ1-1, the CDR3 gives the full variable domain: DAMVIQNPRYQVTQFGKPVTLSCSQTLNHNVMYWYQQKSSQAPKLLFHYYDKDFNNEADTPDNFQSRRPNTSFCFLDIRSPGLGDTAMYLCATSREKGTEAFFGQGTRLTVV.

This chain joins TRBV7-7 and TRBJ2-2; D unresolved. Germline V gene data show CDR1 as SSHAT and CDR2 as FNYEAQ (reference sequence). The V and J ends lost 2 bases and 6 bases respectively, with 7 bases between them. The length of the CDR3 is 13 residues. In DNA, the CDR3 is TGTGCCAGCAGCTTAAGAGTTGCCGGGGAGCTGTTTTTT. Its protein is CASSLRVAGELFF. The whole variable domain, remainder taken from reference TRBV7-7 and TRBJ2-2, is GAGVSQSPRYKVTKRGQDVTLRCDPISSHATLYWYQQALGQGPEFLTYFNYEAQPDKSGLPSDRFSAERPEGSISTLTIQRTEQRDSAMYRCASSLRVAGELFFGEGSRLTVL.

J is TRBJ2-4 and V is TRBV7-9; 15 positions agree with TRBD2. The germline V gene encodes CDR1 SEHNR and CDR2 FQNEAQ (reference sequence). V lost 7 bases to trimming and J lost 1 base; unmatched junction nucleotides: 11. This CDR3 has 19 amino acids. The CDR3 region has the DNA TGTGCCAGCACCCTATGGACTAGCGGGGGGGCCTGGGCCAAAAACATTCAGTACTTC. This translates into CASTLWTSGGAWAKNIQYF. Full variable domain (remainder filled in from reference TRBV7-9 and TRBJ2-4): DTGVSQNPRHKITKRGQNVTFRCDPISEHNRLYWYRQTLGQGPEFLTYFQNEAQLEKSRLLSDRFSAERPKGSFSTLEIQRTEQGDSAMYLCASTLWTSGGAWAKNIQYFGAGTRLSVL.

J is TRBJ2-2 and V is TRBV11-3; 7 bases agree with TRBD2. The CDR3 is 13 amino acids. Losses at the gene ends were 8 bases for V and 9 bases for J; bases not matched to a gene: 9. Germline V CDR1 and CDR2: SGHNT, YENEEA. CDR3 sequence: CASSERGSRELFF. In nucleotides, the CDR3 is TGTGCCAGCTCTGAGCGGGGTAGTCGGGAGCTGTTTTTT.

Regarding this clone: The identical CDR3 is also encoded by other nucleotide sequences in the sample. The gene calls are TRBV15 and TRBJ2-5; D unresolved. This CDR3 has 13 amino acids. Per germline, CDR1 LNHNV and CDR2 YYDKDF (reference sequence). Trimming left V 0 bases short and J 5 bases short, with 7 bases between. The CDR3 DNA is TGTGCCACCAGCAGAGATCCGAGGGAGACCCAGTACTTC. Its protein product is CATSRDPRETQYF.

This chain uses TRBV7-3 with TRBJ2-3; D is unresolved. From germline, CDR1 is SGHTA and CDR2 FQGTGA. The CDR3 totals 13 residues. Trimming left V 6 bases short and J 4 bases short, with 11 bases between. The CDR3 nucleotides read TGTGCCAGCAGTCTGGATCGCCCAGATACGCAGTATTTT. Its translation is CASSLDRPDTQYF.

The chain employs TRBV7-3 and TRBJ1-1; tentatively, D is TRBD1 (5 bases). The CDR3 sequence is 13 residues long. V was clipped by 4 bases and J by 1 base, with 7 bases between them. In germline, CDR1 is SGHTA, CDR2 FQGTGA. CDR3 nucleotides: TGTGCCAGCAGCTCACAGGAGAACACTGAAGCTTTCTTT. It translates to CASSSQENTEAFF.

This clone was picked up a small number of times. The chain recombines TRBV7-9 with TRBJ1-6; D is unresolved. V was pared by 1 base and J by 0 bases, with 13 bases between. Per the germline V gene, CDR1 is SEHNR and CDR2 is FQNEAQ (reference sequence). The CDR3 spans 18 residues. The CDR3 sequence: CASSLGVGLSSYNSPLHF. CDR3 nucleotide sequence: TGTGCCAGCAGCTTAGGCGTCGGTTTAAGCTCCTATAATTCACCCCTCCACTTT. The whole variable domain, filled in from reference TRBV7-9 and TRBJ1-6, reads DTGVSQNPRHKITKRGQNVTFRCDPISEHNRLYWYRQTLGQGPEFLTYFQNEAQLEKSRLLSDRFSAERPKGSFSTLEIQRTEQGDSAMYLCASSLGVGLSSYNSPLHFGNGTRLTVT.

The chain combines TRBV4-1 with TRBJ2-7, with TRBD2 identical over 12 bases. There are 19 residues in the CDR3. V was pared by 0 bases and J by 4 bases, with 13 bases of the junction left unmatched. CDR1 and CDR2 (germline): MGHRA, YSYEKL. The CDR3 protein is CASSQDHSTSGSFRYEQYF. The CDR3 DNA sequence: TGCGCCAGCAGCCAAGATCATTCGACTAGCGGGAGTTTCAGGTACGAGCAGTACTTC.

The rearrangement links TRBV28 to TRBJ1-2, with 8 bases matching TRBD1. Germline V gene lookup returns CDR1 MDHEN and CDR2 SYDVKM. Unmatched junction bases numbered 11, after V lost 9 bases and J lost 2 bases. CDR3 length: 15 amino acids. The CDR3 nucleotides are TGTGCCAGTTCCACTCCAGGGGGCGTAAACTATGGCTACACCTTC. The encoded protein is CASSTPGGVNYGYTF.

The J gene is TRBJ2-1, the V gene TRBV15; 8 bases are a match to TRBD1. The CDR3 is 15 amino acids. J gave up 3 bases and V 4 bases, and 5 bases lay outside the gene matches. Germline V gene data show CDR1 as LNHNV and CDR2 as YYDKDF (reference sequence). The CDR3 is CATSMKDRDYNEQFF. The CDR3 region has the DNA TGTGCCACCAGCATGAAGGACAGGGACTACAATGAGCAGTTCTTC.

As DNA, the CDR3 is TGTGCCAGCTCACCTGGGACCACCCTGGGGGAGCAGTACTTC. Translating gives CASSPGTTLGEQYF. The chain recombines TRBV18 with TRBJ2-7; D is possibly TRBD1 or TRBD2 (5 bases each). Germline V gives CDR1 KGHSH, CDR2 LQKENI. The length of the CDR3 is 14 residues. Between the trimmed V and J ends, which lost 3 bases and 7 bases, there was a span of 16 bases.

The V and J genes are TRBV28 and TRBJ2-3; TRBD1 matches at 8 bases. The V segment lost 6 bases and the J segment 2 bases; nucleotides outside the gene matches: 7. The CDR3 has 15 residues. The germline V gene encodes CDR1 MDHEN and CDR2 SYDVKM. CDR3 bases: TGTGCCAGCAGGGTGACGGACAGGGTCACAGATACGCAGTATTTT. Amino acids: CASRVTDRVTDTQYF.

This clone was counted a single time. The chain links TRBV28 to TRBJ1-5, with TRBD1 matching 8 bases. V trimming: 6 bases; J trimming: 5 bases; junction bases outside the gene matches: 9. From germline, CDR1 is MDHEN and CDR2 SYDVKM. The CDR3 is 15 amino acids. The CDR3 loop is CASSAGQVGDQPQHF. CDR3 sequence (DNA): TGTGCCAGCAGCGCGGGACAGGTGGGGGATCAGCCCCAGCATTTT.

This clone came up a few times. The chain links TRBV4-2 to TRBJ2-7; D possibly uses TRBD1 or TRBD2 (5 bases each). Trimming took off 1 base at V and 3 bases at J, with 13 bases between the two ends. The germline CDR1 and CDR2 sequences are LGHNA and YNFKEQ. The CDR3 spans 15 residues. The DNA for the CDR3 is TGTGCCAGCAGCCAAGCGTGGGACGTTGACTACGAGCAGTACTTC. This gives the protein CASSQAWDVDYEQYF.

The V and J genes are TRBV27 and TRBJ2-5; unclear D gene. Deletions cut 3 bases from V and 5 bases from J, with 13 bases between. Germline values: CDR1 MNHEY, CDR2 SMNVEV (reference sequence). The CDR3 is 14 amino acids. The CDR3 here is CASSLKLRYETQYF. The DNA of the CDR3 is TGTGCCAGCAGTTTGAAGCTTCGGTATGAGACCCAGTACTTC.

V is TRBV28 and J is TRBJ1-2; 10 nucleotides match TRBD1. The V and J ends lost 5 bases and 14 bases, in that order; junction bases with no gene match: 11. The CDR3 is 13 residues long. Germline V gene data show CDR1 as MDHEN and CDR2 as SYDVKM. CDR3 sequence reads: CASSTSGTGERTF. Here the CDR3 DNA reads TGTGCCAGCAGTACGTCCGGGACAGGGGAGCGGACCTTC.

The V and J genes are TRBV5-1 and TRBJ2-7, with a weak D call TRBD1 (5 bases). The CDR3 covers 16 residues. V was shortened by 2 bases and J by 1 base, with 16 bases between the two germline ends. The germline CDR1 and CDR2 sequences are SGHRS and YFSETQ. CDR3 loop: CASSFTPQGRSYEQYF. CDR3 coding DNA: TGCGCCAGCAGCTTCACCCCCCAGGGCCGTTCCTACGAGCAGTACTTC.

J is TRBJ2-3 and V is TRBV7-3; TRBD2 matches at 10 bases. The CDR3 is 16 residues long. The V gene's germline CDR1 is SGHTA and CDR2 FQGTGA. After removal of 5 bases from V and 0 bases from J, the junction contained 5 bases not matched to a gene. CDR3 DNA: TGTGCCAGCAGCGACCTAGCGGGGGCCAGCACAGATACGCAGTATTTT. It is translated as CASSDLAGASTDTQYF.

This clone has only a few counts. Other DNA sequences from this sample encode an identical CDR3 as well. CDR3 nucleotide sequence: TGTGCCAGCAGGGAGGGACTGTCCAATCAGCCCCAGCATTTT. It is translated as CASREGLSNQPQHF. V usage is TRBV2 and J usage is TRBJ1-5, with a weak D call TRBD1 (5 bases). In germline, CDR1 is SNHLY, CDR2 FYNNEI. Trimming left V 6 bases short and J 3 bases short, with 12 bases between. CDR3 length: 14 amino acids.

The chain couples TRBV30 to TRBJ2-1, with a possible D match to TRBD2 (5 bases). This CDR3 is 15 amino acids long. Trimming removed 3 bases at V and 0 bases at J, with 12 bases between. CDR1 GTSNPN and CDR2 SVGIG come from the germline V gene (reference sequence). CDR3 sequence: CAWSQGSASYNEQFF. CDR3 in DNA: TGTGCCTGGAGCCAAGGTAGCGCCTCCTACAATGAGCAGTTCTTC.

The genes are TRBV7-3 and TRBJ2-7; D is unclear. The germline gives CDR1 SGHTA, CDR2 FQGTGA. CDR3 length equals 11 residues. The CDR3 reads CVHRYWGEQYF. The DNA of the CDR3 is TGTGTCCACAGATACTGGGGCGAGCAGTACTTC.

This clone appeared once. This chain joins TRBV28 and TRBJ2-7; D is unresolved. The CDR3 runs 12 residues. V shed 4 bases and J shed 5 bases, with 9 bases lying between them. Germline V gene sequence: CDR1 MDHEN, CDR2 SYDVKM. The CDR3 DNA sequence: TGTGCCAGCAGTTCCCCCCCCCACGAGCAGTACTTC. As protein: CASSSPPHEQYF. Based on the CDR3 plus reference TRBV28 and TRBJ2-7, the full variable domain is DVKVTQSSRYLVKRTGEKVFLECVQDMDHENMFWYRQDPGLGLRLIYFSYDVKMKEKGDIPEGYSVSREKKERFSLILESASTNQTSMYLCASSSPPHEQYFGPGTRLTVT.

CDR3 amino acids: CASSDGPTGSYEQYF. For the CDR3, the DNA is TGTGCCAGCAGCGATGGTCCTACAGGGTCCTACGAGCAGTACTTC. The chain combines TRBV21-1 with TRBJ2-7; the table's D call, TRBD1, has no DNA check behind it. TRBV21-1 is deemed a pseudogene. This CDR3 region has 15 residues.

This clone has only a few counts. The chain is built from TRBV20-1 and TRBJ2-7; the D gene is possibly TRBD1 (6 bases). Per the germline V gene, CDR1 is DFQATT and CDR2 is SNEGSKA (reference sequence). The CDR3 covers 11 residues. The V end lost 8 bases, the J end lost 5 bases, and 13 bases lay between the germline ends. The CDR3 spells CSLLRGNEQYF. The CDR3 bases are TGCAGTCTCCTGAGGGGGAACGAGCAGTACTTC.

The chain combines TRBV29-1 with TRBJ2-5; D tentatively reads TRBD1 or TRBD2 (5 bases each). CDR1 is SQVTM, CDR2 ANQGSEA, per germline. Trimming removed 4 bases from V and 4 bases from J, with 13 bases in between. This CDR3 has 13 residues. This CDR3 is CSVGPGTGETQYF. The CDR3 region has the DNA TGCAGCGTTGGCCCAGGGACGGGAGAGACCCAGTACTTC. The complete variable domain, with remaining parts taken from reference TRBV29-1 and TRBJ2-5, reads SAVISQKPSRDICQRGTSLTIQCQVDSQVTMMFWYRQQPGQSLTLIATANQGSEATYESGFVIDKFPISRPNLTFSTLTVSNMSPEDSSIYLCSVGPGTGETQYFGPGTRLLVL.